One TCR beta chain is described in this entry. This entry comes from a study of blood T cell repertoires in COVID-19. Overall study context: PBMCs, B-cell-depleted T cells, or T cells provided the cDNA or gDNA that made up the material.

Clones were read by immunoSEQ multiplex PCR, and TCRdb kept only the in-frame ones, dropping some. The profile shows some 300,000 clones, around 89% of them singletons. Germline V CDR1 and CDR2: MDHEN, SYDVKM. The CDR3 spans 14 residues. Trimming pared 5 bases from V and 2 bases from J, leaving 12 bases between. The V call is TRBV28, the J call TRBJ2-5, with D perhaps matching TRBD1 (5 bases). The clonotype was recovered from a woman aged 18-29 years with acute COVID-19. Sequenced sample: PBMCs or T cells enriched from blood (not recorded which). The CDR3 DNA sequence: TGTGCCAGCAGTCAAGACAGTTATCAAGAGACCCAGTACTTC. This translates into CASSQDSYQETQYF.